The 26 T cell receptor beta chains reported below all come from one sample, sequenced in a study of cytomegalovirus exposure and HLA in healthy donors. PCR employed 60 Vbeta and 13 Jbeta primers. Some clones are missing from TCRdb's copy, which holds only in-frame ones; the method was immunoSEQ multiplex PCR. The sample lists 60,000 to 65,000 clones; around 87% were seen once. Sequenced sample: PBMCs. Receptor source: a man aged 18 to 29 in good health and CMV-seronegative.

This sequence joins TRBV5-4 and TRBJ2-1; 8 nucleotides match TRBD2. J was trimmed by 1 base and V by 2 bases; bases with no gene match: 14. The length of the CDR3 is 19 residues. Germline V gene data show CDR1 as SGHNT and CDR2 as YYREEE (reference sequence). The chain's CDR3 is CASSLAVSYSGKSYNEQFF. The CDR3 bases are TGTGCCAGCAGCTTAGCAGTTAGTTATAGCGGGAAATCCTACAATGAGCAGTTCTTC.

The chain has TRBV9 and TRBJ2-3, with TRBD1 matching 7 bases. V lost 0 bases and J lost 1; bases outside the gene matches: 2. This CDR3 contains 15 residues. The germline gives CDR1 SGDLS, CDR2 YYNGEE. The CDR3 DNA is TGTGCCAGCAGCGTAGAGGGGGCACGCACAGATACGCAGTATTTT. This translates into CASSVEGARTDTQYF. The complete variable domain, with remaining parts taken from reference TRBV9 and TRBJ2-3, reads DSGVTQTPKHLITATGQRVTLRCSPRSGDLSVYWYQQSLDQGLQFLIQYYNGEERAKGNILERFSAQQFPDLHSELNLSSLELGDSALYFCASSVEGARTDTQYFGPGTRLTVL.

DNA of the CDR3: TGCGCCAGCAGCCAAGATTGGAGAGAAGGGGCGAGCTCCTATAATTCACCCCTCCACTTT. This translates into CASSQDWREGASSYNSPLHF. The chain carries TRBV4-1 and TRBJ1-6; a possible D gene is TRBD1 (5 bases). Germline V gene lookup returns CDR1 MGHRA and CDR2 YSYEKL. V was pared by 0 bases and J by 0 bases, with 18 bases between. This CDR3 is 20 amino acids long.

The chain employs TRBV28 and TRBJ2-3; 10 nucleotides match TRBD2. The J segment lost 2 bases and the V segment lost 7 bases, leaving 6 bases of the junction unmatched. Germline V gene lookup returns CDR1 MDHEN and CDR2 SYDVKM. The CDR3 has 15 amino acids. CDR3 sequence reads: CASTQLAGITDTQYF. DNA of the CDR3: TGTGCCAGCACCCAACTAGCGGGGATCACAGATACGCAGTATTTT. Using reference TRBV28 and TRBJ2-3 for the parts outside the CDR3, the full variable domain is DVKVTQSSRYLVKRTGEKVFLECVQDMDHENMFWYRQDPGLGLRLIYFSYDVKMKEKGDIPEGYSVSREKKERFSLILESASTNQTSMYLCASTQLAGITDTQYFGPGTRLTVL.

Worth noting for this clone: One junction end does not reproduce the germline sequence, and a read error may be involved. The chain joins TRBV5-1 to TRBJ1-4; 7 nucleotides align to TRBD1. Germline V CDR1 and CDR2: SGHRS, YFSETQ. The length of the CDR3 is 13 residues. The CDR3 nucleotides read TGCGCCAGCAGCTTGGAGGGGGCCCCGGACGAGATTTTT. Its protein is CASSLEGAPDEIF. The variable domain in full, with the rest retrieved from reference TRBV5-1 and TRBJ1-4, is KAGVTQTPRYLIKTRGQQVTLSCSPISGHRSVSWYQQTPGQGLQFLFEYFSETQRNKGNFPGRFSGRQFSNSRSEMNVSTLELGDSALYLCASSLEGAPDEIFGSGTQLSVL.

This sequence joins TRBV11-3 and TRBJ2-1; D remains unclear. Germline V lookup: CDR1 SGHNT, CDR2 YENEEA. V was clipped by 4 bases and J by 4 bases, with 11 bases between them. The CDR3 has 14 amino acids. Written as DNA, the CDR3 is TGTGCCAGCAGCTACACCGGGTCATACAATGAGCAGTTCTTC. This codes for CASSYTGSYNEQFF.

The CDR3 here is CASSSLSGGDNEQFF. The CDR3 region has the DNA TGCGCCAGCAGCTCCCTAAGCGGGGGGGACAATGAGCAGTTCTTC. The chain combines TRBV5-1 with TRBJ2-1; 10 nucleotides align to TRBD2. This CDR3 is 15 amino acids long. Germline trimming cut 3 bases from V and 5 bases from J; bases unmatched to any gene: 5. Germline lookup yields CDR1 SGHRS and CDR2 YFSETQ.

This clone came up once. The CDR3 loop reads CASSESTGQQFF. The CDR3 bases are TGTGCCAGCAGTGAGTCGACAGGCCAGCAGTTCTTC. This sequence joins TRBV2 and TRBJ2-1, with D perhaps matching TRBD1 (6 bases). This CDR3 spans 12 amino acids. Germline CDR1 and CDR2: SNHLY and FYNNEI. The V and J ends lost 3 bases and 11 bases respectively, with 11 bases between them.

The genes are TRBV6-6 and TRBJ2-7, with a weak D call TRBD1 (5 bases). The CDR3 sequence is 16 residues long. Trimming stripped 0 bases from V and 2 bases from J, with 14 bases between. Germline V gene data show CDR1 as MNHNY and CDR2 as SVGAGI (reference sequence). The CDR3 bases are TGTGCCAGCAGTTACTCGAAACAGGTGGAAGCCTACGAGCAGTACTTC. Its protein product is CASSYSKQVEAYEQYF.

This clone was counted between two and nine times. The identical CDR3 is also encoded by other nucleotide sequences in the sample. V and J are TRBV9 and TRBJ1-5; D possibly corresponds to TRBD1 (6 bases). V shed 2 bases and J shed 0 bases, with 9 bases lying between them. Looked up from germline, CDR1 is SGDLS and CDR2 is YYNGEE. This CDR3 has 15 residues. The CDR3, as DNA: TGTGCCAGCAGCGTGACAGGCGATAGCAATCAGCCCCAGCATTTT. Translated, it gives CASSVTGDSNQPQHF.

The V call is TRBV19, the J call TRBJ1-6, with 8 nucleotides matching TRBD1. V was clipped by 3 bases and J by 0 bases; unmatched bases: 10. The CDR3 covers 19 residues. CDR1 and CDR2 (germline): LNHDA, SQIVND (reference sequence). The CDR3 here is CASSMDRAILSSYNSPLHF. In DNA form, the CDR3 reads TGTGCCAGTAGTATGGACAGGGCCATCCTGAGCTCCTATAATTCACCCCTCCACTTT.

The gene calls are TRBV4-1 and TRBJ2-4; tentatively, D is TRBD1 (5 bases). The CDR3 extends over 16 amino acids. Germline-derived CDR1 and CDR2 are MGHRA and YSYEKL. Deletions cut 1 base from V and 2 bases from J, with 12 bases between. This CDR3 is CASSQGPRGTKNIQYF. DNA of the CDR3: TGCGCCAGCAGCCAAGGGCCTAGGGGTACCAAAAACATTCAGTACTTC.

CDR3: CAWSHAGPGEQYF. As DNA, the CDR3 is TGTGCCTGGAGTCACGCAGGCCCTGGCGAGCAGTACTTC. This rearrangement joins TRBV30 to TRBJ2-7; D gene unclear. This CDR3 comprises 13 residues. CDR1 and CDR2 (germline): GTSNPN, SVGIG (reference sequence). Trimming pared 2 bases from V and 6 bases from J, leaving 14 bases between.

CDR3 loop: CASTSGVRDNEQFF. In nucleotides, the CDR3 is TGTGCCAGCACTAGCGGGGTTCGGGACAATGAGCAGTTCTTC. V gene TRBV6-5 combines with J gene TRBJ2-1; the match to TRBD2 covers 9 bases. Germline CDR1 and CDR2: MNHEY and SVGAGI. Trimming at V came to 7 bases and at J to 5 bases, leaving 6 bases not matched to a gene. The CDR3 totals 14 residues.

The rearrangement links TRBV7-2 to TRBJ2-7; possibly TRBD2 for D (7 bases). In germline, CDR1 is SGHTA, CDR2 FQGNSA. The CDR3 covers 16 residues. Trimming removed 0 bases from V and 3 bases from J, with 15 bases in between. The CDR3 DNA sequence: TGTGCCAGCAGCTTAGCGGGGACGGGGGGCTTCTACGAGCAGTACTTC. This encodes CASSLAGTGGFYEQYF.

V gene TRBV19 combines with J gene TRBJ1-5; tentative D call: TRBD1 (5 bases). V gave up 4 bases and J gave up 2 bases, with 9 bases separating them. Germline loops: CDR1 LNHDA, CDR2 SQIVND (reference sequence). There are 14 residues in the CDR3. The CDR3 nucleotides are TGTGCCAGTAGTACTTCGGGGGGCAATCAGCCCCAGCATTTT. Its protein product is CASSTSGGNQPQHF.

This chain connects TRBV30 to TRBJ1-4; D perhaps matches TRBD1 (5 bases). There are 16 residues in the CDR3. CDR1 is GTSNPN, CDR2 SVGIG, per germline (reference sequence). The ends were cut back, 2 bases at V and 3 bases at J, with 16 bases in the middle. Here the CDR3 reads CAWSPGGTSSNEKLFF. The CDR3 region has the DNA TGTGCCTGGAGTCCCGGGGGGACGTCGTCTAATGAAAAACTGTTTTTT.

The V and J genes are TRBV6-1 and TRBJ1-3, with D maybe TRBD1 (6 bases). Germline V gene lookup returns CDR1 MNHNS and CDR2 SASEGT. The length of the CDR3 is 14 residues. V shed 8 bases and J shed 1 base, with 12 bases lying between them. DNA for the CDR3: TGTGCCAGCGATGGGGGCAGATCTGGAAACACCATATATTTT. This translates into CASDGGRSGNTIYF.

The rearrangement uses TRBV7-2 and TRBJ1-2; a weak D match, TRBD1 (5 bases). The germline V gene encodes CDR1 SGHTA and CDR2 FQGNSA. V was clipped by 5 bases and J by 3 bases, with 13 bases between them. The CDR3 length is 14 residues. The CDR3, as DNA: TGTGCCAGCAGCAATACCCTCAGGGACTATGGCTACACCTTC. Its protein is CASSNTLRDYGYTF.

The chain recombines TRBV4-2 with TRBJ1-1; no clear D gene. The CDR3 contains 16 residues. V was trimmed by 4 bases and J by 6 bases, leaving 21 bases between them. Germline V lookup: CDR1 LGHNA, CDR2 YNFKEQ. This CDR3 reads CASSPQLRGDRAEAFF. The CDR3 DNA is TGTGCCAGCAGCCCGCAGTTGCGGGGAGATCGGGCTGAAGCTTTCTTT.

V and J are TRBV5-1 and TRBJ2-2; 8 bases match TRBD2. Trimming cost V 0 bases and J 2 bases; bases outside gene matches: 3. Per the germline V gene, CDR1 is SGHRS and CDR2 is YFSETQ. The CDR3 extends over 16 amino acids. The DNA of the CDR3 is TGCGCCAGCAGCTTGGGGACTAGCCTTAACACCGGGGAGCTGTTTTTT. Residues: CASSLGTSLNTGELFF.

The chain carries TRBV30 and TRBJ1-5, with TRBD1 matching over 7 bases. The ends lost 3 bases at V and 9 bases at J; junction bases unmatched: 5. Looked up from germline, CDR1 is GTSNPN and CDR2 is SVGIG (reference sequence). This CDR3 spans 12 amino acids. CDR3 DNA sequence: TGTGCCTGGAGCTCGGGGGACAGGCCCCAGCATTTT. Amino acid sequence: CAWSSGDRPQHF.

In this sample, this clone turned up a few times. The chain carries TRBV5-1 and TRBJ2-3, with 10 bases aligning to TRBD1. Trimming at V came to 4 bases and at J to 4 bases, leaving 9 bases not matched to a gene. The CDR3 runs to 16 residues. Germline V gene sequence: CDR1 SGHRS, CDR2 YFSETQ. The CDR3 nucleotides read TGCGCCAGCAGCCTCTCCGGGACAGGGGCGGCAGATACGCAGTATTTT. Translation: CASSLSGTGAADTQYF.

CDR3 loop: CATSGGSTDTQYF. CDR3 DNA: TGTGCCACTAGCGGGGGGAGTACAGATACGCAGTATTTT. This chain links TRBV5-4 with TRBJ2-3; 11 nucleotides agree with TRBD2. Germline V gene sequence: CDR1 SGHNT, CDR2 YYREEE (reference sequence). V lost 9 bases and J lost 3; bases outside the gene matches: 3. The CDR3 spans 13 residues.

The CDR3 nucleotides read TGTGCCAGCAGCTTCGGGGGAATCTCCTACGAGCAGTACTTC. Translated: CASSFGGISYEQYF. The V gene is TRBV11-2, the J gene TRBJ2-7, with a possible D match to TRBD2 (6 bases). Per germline, CDR1 SGHAT and CDR2 FQNNGV. Trimming removed 3 bases from V and 0 bases from J, with 9 bases in between. This CDR3 comprises 14 residues.

The chain is built from TRBV29-1 and TRBJ1-1; the D gene is possibly TRBD1 (5 bases). V lost 2 bases, J lost 10 bases, and 8 bases lay in between. Germline V gives CDR1 SQVTM, CDR2 ANQGSEA. This CDR3 contains 10 residues. CDR3 DNA: TGCAGCGTTGAACGGGGGGGAGCTTTCTTT. It specifies CSVERGGAFF.